The 25 T cell receptor beta chains given below trace back to one sample, sequenced in a study of shared clonotypes between healthy human individuals. The assay was immunoSEQ multiplex PCR, and TCRdb's table has in-frame clones only and misses some. The data show approximately 530,000 clones, with about 96% seen just once and about 0.067% held by the top ten. The sequenced sample was naive CD4+ T cells sorted from blood. Subset of the sample: CD45RA+ positively selected. The receptors come from a woman aged 30 to 39 in good health.

J is TRBJ1-4 and V is TRBV7-2; TRBD1 aligns across 7 bases. The junction had 8 bases not matched to a gene; V was cut back by 5 bases and J by 5 bases. The CDR3 is 15 amino acids. The V gene's germline CDR1 is SGHTA and CDR2 FQGNSA. DNA for the CDR3: TGTGCCAGCAGCGCACAGGGGATGTTCAATGAAAAACTGTTTTTT. It encodes CASSAQGMFNEKLFF.

The chain combines TRBV29-1 with TRBJ1-1, with unresolved D. The V end lost 7 bases, the J end lost 3 bases, and 15 bases lay between the germline ends. Germline loops: CDR1 SQVTM, CDR2 ANQGSEA. This CDR3 has 13 residues. CDR3 sequence reads: CSAHRISDTEAFF. The CDR3 nucleotides read TGCAGCGCCCATCGTATATCGGACACTGAAGCTTTCTTT.

This chain links TRBV10-1 with TRBJ2-1; TRBD2 matches 9 bases. CDR3 length: 17 residues. Trimming at V came to 7 bases and at J to 7 bases, leaving 17 bases not matched to a gene. Germline CDR1 WNHNN, CDR2 SYGVQD (reference sequence). CDR3 amino acids: CASTLWCVAGALNEQFF. CDR3 coding DNA: TGCGCCAGCACCCTGTGGTGTGTAGCGGGAGCATTAAATGAGCAGTTCTTC.

The J gene is TRBJ2-1, the V gene TRBV11-1; 8 bases line up with TRBD2. Trimming cost V 9 bases and J 11 bases; bases outside gene matches: 15. This CDR3 is built from 14 residues. CDR1 is SGHAT and CDR2 is FQDESV in the germline V gene (reference sequence). CDR3 region: CASSKTQAGGKQFF. The CDR3 region has the DNA TGTGCCAGTAGCAAGACGCAGGCGGGGGGCAAGCAGTTCTTC.

J is TRBJ2-7 and V is TRBV7-6; D not certain. CDR3 size: 12 residues. Trimming stripped 6 bases from V and 6 bases from J, with 12 bases between. Germline loops: CDR1 SGHVS, CDR2 FNYEAQ. The CDR3: CASSWSPGEQYF. In nucleotides, the CDR3 is TGTGCCAGCAGTTGGAGCCCAGGCGAGCAGTACTTC.

The gene calls are TRBV7-2 and TRBJ2-1; D unresolved. Germline CDR1 is SGHTA and CDR2 is FQGNSA. Trimming cost V 7 bases and J 4 bases, with 11 bases left between them. The CDR3 is 13 residues long. CDR3 bases: TGTGCCAGCACCACCGGTGGGTACAATGAGCAGTTCTTC. It yields the protein CASTTGGYNEQFF.

This clone turned up a few times. J is TRBJ1-1 and V is TRBV9; D is possibly TRBD1 (5 bases). Germline lookup yields CDR1 SGDLS and CDR2 YYNGEE. V lost 0 bases, J lost 1 base, and 10 bases lay in between. This CDR3 is built from 15 residues. The CDR3 DNA sequence: TGTGCCAGCAGCGTAGATTGGGGCACGAACACTGAAGCTTTCTTT. This gives the protein CASSVDWGTNTEAFF.

The rearrangement links TRBV5-8 to TRBJ2-3, with D uncertain. Germline CDR1 is SGHTS and CDR2 is YDEGEE. This CDR3 has 15 amino acids. With 0 bases removed from V and 0 bases from J, the gap between germline ends came to 8 bases. The CDR3 nucleotides read TGTGCCAGCAGCTTGGCCCCGGCTAGCACAGATACGCAGTATTTT. Its protein product is CASSLAPASTDTQYF. The full variable domain, completed using reference TRBV5-8 and TRBJ2-3, is EAGVTQSPTHLIKTRGQQATLRCSPISGHTSVYWYQQALGLGLQFLLWYDEGEERNRGNFPPRFSGRQFPNYSSELNVNALELEDSALYLCASSLAPASTDTQYFGPGTRLTVL.

The chain is built from TRBV6-6 and TRBJ2-7; 10 bases are a match to TRBD1. This CDR3 comprises 13 residues. V was clipped by 6 bases and J by 6 bases; unmatched bases: 5. Per the germline V gene, CDR1 is MNHNY and CDR2 is SVGAGI (reference sequence). The CDR3 DNA sequence: TGTGCCAGCAGCCAGGACAGGGGGTTCGAGCAGTACTTC. As protein: CASSQDRGFEQYF.

Only one count was recorded for this clone. This sequence joins TRBV4-2 and TRBJ1-4; 7 nucleotides line up with TRBD1. The germline V gene has CDR1 LGHNA and CDR2 YNFKEQ. The CDR3 has 14 amino acids. With 5 bases clipped from V and 8 bases from J, the junction kept 8 bases outside the gene matches. Here the CDR3 reads CASSTDRVEEKLFF. In DNA, the CDR3 is TGTGCCAGCAGCACAGACAGGGTGGAGGAAAAACTGTTTTTT.

Here the CDR3 DNA reads TGTGCCAGCAGCTTAGAGGTCGTGGAGTCCTACGAGCAGTACTTC. This encodes CASSLEVVESYEQYF. This chain links TRBV11-1 with TRBJ2-7; D is undetermined. Germline loops: CDR1 SGHAT, CDR2 FQDESV (reference sequence). The CDR3 has 15 amino acids. With 1 base removed from V and 1 base from J, the gap between germline ends came to 11 bases. The full variable domain, in which reference TRBV11-1 and TRBJ2-7 provide the parts outside the CDR3, is EAEVAQSPRYKITEKSQAVAFWCDPISGHATLYWYRQILGQGPELLVQFQDESVVDDSQLPKDRFSAERLKGVDSTLKIQPAELGDSAMYLCASSLEVVESYEQYFGPGTRLTVT.

The chain combines TRBV7-2 with TRBJ2-1, with TRBD2 identical over 13 bases. The germline CDR1 and CDR2 sequences are SGHTA and FQGNSA. This CDR3 contains 16 residues. Trimming took 1 base from V and 8 from J; bases not matched to a gene: 5. As DNA, the CDR3 is TGTGCCAGCAGCTTAGTGGGACTAGCGGGACGCGATGAGCAGTTCTTC. Its protein product is CASSLVGLAGRDEQFF.

This chain joins TRBV6-4 and TRBJ1-1; 7 bases line up with TRBD1. There are 14 residues in the CDR3. The germline gives CDR1 MRHNA, CDR2 SNTAGT. The V segment lost 3 bases and the J segment 4 bases; nucleotides outside the gene matches: 5. The CDR3 here is CASSEGRGSTEAFF. DNA for the CDR3: TGTGCCAGCAGTGAGGGCAGGGGGTCCACTGAAGCTTTCTTT.

This clone was picked up one time. This sequence joins TRBV15 and TRBJ1-3; weak D call: TRBD1 (5 bases). The CDR3 is 16 residues long. From germline, CDR1 is LNHNV and CDR2 YYDKDF (reference sequence). The V and J ends lost 5 bases and 0 bases respectively, with 14 bases between them. The CDR3 DNA reads as TGTGCCACCAGCGAGAACCCGACAGACTCTGGAAACACCATATATTTT. Its translation is CATSENPTDSGNTIYF.

V and J are TRBV5-6 and TRBJ1-2, with D possibly TRBD1 on 5 matching bases. With 0 bases removed from V and 8 bases from J, the gap between germline ends came to 17 bases. The V gene's germline CDR1 is SGHDT and CDR2 YYEEEE. The CDR3 is 15 amino acids. CDR3 nucleotide sequence: TGTGCCAGCAGCTTGGGGGACGCTCGGGATGGAGGCTACACCTTC. This translates into CASSLGDARDGGYTF.

The chain combines TRBV5-1 with TRBJ1-3; 7 bases align to TRBD1. Germline-derived CDR1 and CDR2 are SGHRS and YFSETQ. After removal of 0 bases from V and 9 bases from J, the junction contained 9 bases not matched to a gene. The CDR3 consists of 15 residues. CDR3 sequence: CASSLADRERSTIYF. Written as DNA, the CDR3 is TGCGCCAGCAGCTTGGCCGACAGGGAAAGGAGCACCATATATTTT.

V usage is TRBV21-1 and J usage is TRBJ1-6. TRBV21-1 is a pseudogene locus. This CDR3 is 16 amino acids long. DNA for the CDR3: TGTGCCCGCTCTTGGGGGATCACAACGCCGAGTTCACCCCTCCACTTT. This gives the protein CARSWGITTPSSPLHF.

The CDR3: CASSIGGANTEAFF. CDR3 in DNA: TGTGCCAGCAGCATAGGGGGCGCGAACACTGAAGCTTTCTTT. The chain couples TRBV28 to TRBJ1-1, with 7 bases aligning to TRBD1. Germline V gene sequence: CDR1 MDHEN, CDR2 SYDVKM. Trimming at V came to 6 bases and at J to 1 base, leaving 5 bases not matched to a gene. The CDR3 is made up of 14 amino acids.

This clone was seen once. The J gene is TRBJ2-7, the V gene TRBV7-9; D assignment may be TRBD1 or TRBD2 (5 bases each). CDR1 is SEHNR and CDR2 is FQNEAQ in the germline V gene (reference sequence). V was trimmed by 6 bases and J by 0 bases, leaving 9 bases between them. There are 13 residues in the CDR3. The CDR3 loop is CASRGPNSYEQYF. CDR3 DNA: TGTGCCAGCAGGGGACCGAACTCCTACGAGCAGTACTTC.

This clone was observed a handful of times. V is TRBV14 and J is TRBJ2-2; D gene unclear. With 1 base removed from V and 10 bases from J, the gap between germline ends came to 10 bases. This CDR3 has 13 amino acids. CDR1 SGHDN and CDR2 FVKESK come from the germline V gene. The CDR3 loop is CASSQAWRSELFF. CDR3 bases: TGTGCCAGCAGCCAAGCGTGGCGGTCGGAGCTGTTTTTT.

The chain uses TRBV18 and TRBJ2-1, with 8 bases identical to TRBD2. The ends lost 4 bases at V and 6 bases at J; junction bases unmatched: 17. The CDR3 runs 18 residues. Germline V lookup: CDR1 KGHSH, CDR2 LQKENI. The CDR3 coding sequence is TGTGCCAGCTCACGCTTTGGCACGGGAGGGCCTTTGGGCAATGAGCAGTTCTTC. Its translation is CASSRFGTGGPLGNEQFF.

The rearrangement joins TRBV4-1 to TRBJ1-6; no clear D gene. Germline loops: CDR1 MGHRA, CDR2 YSYEKL. This CDR3 has 15 residues. Trimming stripped 4 bases from V and 5 bases from J, with 12 bases between. CDR3 DNA sequence: TGCGCCAGCAGCCCGAATGGGATTAATAATTCACCCCTCCACTTT. Translated: CASSPNGINNSPLHF.

V gene TRBV11-2 combines with J gene TRBJ2-7; D is undetermined. The CDR3 extends over 14 amino acids. With 3 bases removed from V and 6 bases from J, the gap between germline ends came to 15 bases. Germline assignment: CDR1 SGHAT and CDR2 FQNNGV. CDR3 DNA: TGTGCCAGCAGCTTCAGTTTGCCCCCGGGCGAGCAGTACTTC. As protein: CASSFSLPPGEQYF.

The V gene is TRBV4-1, the J gene TRBJ2-4, with D tentatively TRBD1 (6 bases). Germline values: CDR1 MGHRA, CDR2 YSYEKL. The V end was cut by 5 bases, the J end by 6 bases, with 20 bases between. CDR3 length equals 16 residues. CDR3 sequence reads: CASSNPGQEKINIQYF. CDR3 in DNA: TGCGCCAGCAGCAATCCGGGACAAGAGAAGATAAACATTCAGTACTTC.

The chain joins TRBV2 to TRBJ2-2, with unresolved D. Germline values: CDR1 SNHLY, CDR2 FYNNEI. V dropped 6 bases and J dropped 1 base, with 9 bases sitting between them. This CDR3 comprises 14 residues. The CDR3: CASRRSENTGELFF. The DNA of the CDR3 is TGTGCCAGCAGAAGAAGCGAGAACACCGGGGAGCTGTTTTTT.